This T cell receptor beta chain was recorded in a study of blood T cell repertoires in COVID-19. Study in general: Sites in the United States, Italy and Spain provided acute and convalescent COVID-19 samples.

Germline V CDR1 and CDR2: KGHSH, LQKENI. CDR3 size: 16 residues. Germline trimming cut 6 bases from V and 5 bases from J; bases unmatched to any gene: 14. In the original processing: Amplification of reference gene primers was used by the study to estimate nucleated cell counts. Method: immunoSEQ multiplex PCR; TCRdb's copy keeps in-frame clones and lacks some. V and J calls and clone size are as listed in that table; D and trimming were resolved from the DNA. Among tens of thousands of clones listed, less than 90% were seen once. V is TRBV18 and J is TRBJ1-1; 8 bases map to TRBD1. The sequenced sample consisted of peripheral blood. The receptor comes from a human donor in a cohort sampled during active COVID-19. DNA of the CDR3: TGTGCCAGCTCTACTGCCGGGACAGGAAGGGATACTGAAGCTTTCTTT. Its translation is CASSTAGTGRDTEAFF.